Listed here is a single T cell receptor (beta chain). This clone was picked up one time. The specificity of this receptor is unknown. No clone much larger than this one lies a single base away; base qualities are absent. This entry is derived from a study of Ad26.COV2.S vaccination and SARS-CoV-2 variants (dated by TCRdb to 2020 to 2022). Turning to the overall study: Donors in the vaccine arm were drawn from COV1001, a multicentre, randomized, double-blind, placebo-controlled phase I-IIa trial testing Ad26.COV2.S in healthy adults. Ad26.COV2.S was given intramuscularly at 5x10^10 or 1x10^11 viral particles, as a single shot or as two shots 56 days apart. Trial participants were randomized into five groups of five: low-dose or high-dose Ad26.COV2.S given once or twice, or placebo on both occasions. A total of roughly 32 samples were included in the TCR-sequenced set, comprising around 20 Ad26.COV2.S vaccine recipients, 5 placebo recipients and 8 SARS-CoV-2 convalescent individuals. Sequencing of the TCRbeta repertoire served to evaluate the specificity and breadth of SARS-CoV-2-reactive T cell receptors following Ad26.COV2.S vaccination. Blinding of investigators to trial group allocation was maintained during experiments and outcome assessment.

From a lookup of the germline V gene, CDR1 and CDR2 are MNHEY and SVGEGT. V is pruned by 0 bases and J by 5 bases, leaving 18 bases of the junction without a gene match. The CDR3 runs 20 residues from the cysteine to the phenylalanine. Only the CDR3 DNA stays, 60 bases, in frame from base 1. The immunoSEQ Assay was the method used to sequence TCRbeta CDR3 regions. After extraction, genomic DNA underwent amplification by bias-controlled multiplex PCR, followed by high-throughput sequencing. The original pipeline was this. To quantify the absolute abundance of every unique TCRbeta CDR3 region, sequences were collapsed and filtered. T cell fraction was estimated by normalizing TCRbeta template counts to usable DNA, which was measured by amplifying reference genes present in all nucleated cells. Repertoire TCRs were annotated as SARS-CoV-2-specific when V gene, CDR3 amino acid sequence and J gene were exactly matched to a known reactive TCR set. The reference SARS-CoV-2 TCR set came from MIRA and was filtered for enrichment in COVID-19-positive ImmuneCODE repertoires, removing public or cross-reactive TCRs. Using the MIRA antigens, annotated TCRs were further analysed by specific ORF or by position within an ORF. Breadth was defined as the number of annotated unique rearrangements divided by the total number of unique productive rearrangements, and depth was defined as the summed frequency of the annotated unique rearrangements. Group comparisons of TCR breadth used two-sided Wilcoxon rank-sum tests. This is the immuneACCESS table as TCRdb keeps it, with only in-frame sequences that have V and J called. A part of the clones is gone; compared with another copy, unresolved V genes explain less than half, and the rest is unexplained. V, J and clone size were drawn from that table, and D and trimming were deduced from the DNA. The table for this sample lists about 680,000 clones; more than 80% of them were counted only once. The ten biggest clones cover approximately 1.5% of the sample.

The treatment or condition label here, explained by the study, means: roughly 18 received Ad26.COV2.S at low or high dose, single or two shots; roughly 5 received placebo; per-sample allocation not given. For vaccine and placebo recipients, the sequenced repertoires came from samples collected on day 63 after the first injection. Between 29 July and 7 August 2020, Cohort 1b enrolled approximately 26 adults aged 18-55 years at one site in Boston, USA. Ad26.COV2.S was a replication-incompetent adenovirus type 26 vector that expressed a prefusion-stabilized SARS-CoV-2 spike protein derived from the original Wuhan strain. Paper-wide results and their limitations: The study lacked the statistical power to compare responses across vaccine doses or regimens. Ad26.COV2.S recipients had higher spike-specific TCR breadth than placebo recipients (P = 0.0014). Substantial breadth of spike-specific CD8+ and CD4+ T cell responses was reported after vaccination. Comparable non-spike TCR breadth was observed between vaccine and placebo recipients, consistent with only spike being contained in the vaccine. According to the authors, total T cell responses may have been underestimated by the TCR breadth and depth analyses.

This receptor was taken from a person between 18 and 65 years old who received the Ad26.COV2.S COVID-19 vaccine or a placebo. Rearrangement joined TRBV6-2 or TRBV6-3 to TRBJ2-1; the junction holds 8 bases that match TRBD2. This sample comprised peripheral blood, obtained in a trial of Ad26.COV2.S vaccine versus placebo. The base sequence is TGTGCCAGCAGTTACTCTACCGGTCGGGGGGGCGTCAGCATGGACAATGAGCAGTTCTTC. Its translation is CASSYSTGRGGVSMDNEQFF.